A selection of T cell receptor beta chains follows, all from one sample in a study of blood T cell repertoires in COVID-19. The table came from immunoSEQ multiplex PCR; TCRdb's copy has only in-frame clones and leaves some out. This sample has about 130,000 clones, with more than 85% found just once. The sample was peripheral blood. The receptors were gathered from a man aged 55 to 69 with COVID-19, enrolled during active disease. Both conserved end residues are part of each CDR3. D genes are given only for firm matches. Where a row states a size, it is once, few, many or the class of an expanded clone; other rows omit it.

- | once | TRBJ1-3 | TRBV4-2 | CASSQPTGSGNTIYF | TGTGCCAGCAGCCAACCAACTGGCTCTGGAAACACCATATATTTT
- | - | TRBJ1-2 | TRBV4-1 | CASSQDPVIYGYTF | TGCGCCAGCAGCCAAGATCCAGTTATCTATGGCTACACCTTC
TRBD1 | - | TRBJ1-6 | TRBV5-6 | CASRGWDRGLGVNSPLHF | TGTGCCAGCAGAGGCTGGGACAGGGGCTTGGGAGTTAATTCACCCCTCCACTTT
- | - | TRBJ2-7 | TRBV12-3/TRBV12-4 | CASRLDGSYEQYF | TGTGCCAGCAGACTAGACGGCTCCTACGAGCAGTACTTC
TRBD1 | - | TRBJ1-3 | TRBV11-2 | CASSLVGTGTGNTIYF | TGTGCCAGCAGCTTAGTGGGGACAGGGACTGGAAACACCATATATTTT
- | - | TRBJ1-1 | TRBV19 | CASSPTLAEGTEAFF | TGTGCCAGTAGTCCGACCCTGGCAGAGGGCACTGAAGCTTTCTTT
TRBD1 | - | TRBJ1-5 | TRBV5-5 | CASSLGTGVWNQPQHF | TGTGCCAGCAGCTTGGGGACAGGGGTTTGGAATCAGCCCCAGCATTTT
- | - | TRBJ1-5 | TRBV27 | CASSGVGFNQPQHF | TGTGCCAGCAGCGGAGTTGGATTTAATCAGCCCCAGCATTTT
- | - | TRBJ2-5 | TRBV3-1/TRBV3-2 | CASSQGVGGETQYF | TGTGCCAGCAGCCAGGGGGTCGGGGGAGAGACCCAGTACTTC
- | once | TRBJ1-2 | TRBV14 | CASSQRETGLYGYTF | TGTGCCAGCAGCCAGCGAGAGACAGGACTCTATGGCTACACCTTC
TRBD1 | - | TRBJ1-6 | TRBV6-1 | CASSVPQGLLGSPLHF | TGTGCCAGCAGTGTTCCACAGGGGTTGTTAGGTTCACCCCTCCACTTT
- | - | TRBJ1-4 | TRBV5-4 | CASSLGDTGFEKLFF | TGTGCCAGCAGCTTGGGGGATACAGGGTTTGAAAAACTGTTTTTT
- | - | TRBJ2-5 | TRBV4-3 | CASSQADSQGETQYF | TGCGCCAGCAGCCAAGCGGACAGTCAAGGGGAGACCCAGTACTTC
TRBD1 | - | TRBJ1-6 | TRBV7-2 | CASSPGDRGNSPLHF | TGTGCCAGCAGCCCCGGGGACAGGGGAAATTCACCCCTCCACTTT